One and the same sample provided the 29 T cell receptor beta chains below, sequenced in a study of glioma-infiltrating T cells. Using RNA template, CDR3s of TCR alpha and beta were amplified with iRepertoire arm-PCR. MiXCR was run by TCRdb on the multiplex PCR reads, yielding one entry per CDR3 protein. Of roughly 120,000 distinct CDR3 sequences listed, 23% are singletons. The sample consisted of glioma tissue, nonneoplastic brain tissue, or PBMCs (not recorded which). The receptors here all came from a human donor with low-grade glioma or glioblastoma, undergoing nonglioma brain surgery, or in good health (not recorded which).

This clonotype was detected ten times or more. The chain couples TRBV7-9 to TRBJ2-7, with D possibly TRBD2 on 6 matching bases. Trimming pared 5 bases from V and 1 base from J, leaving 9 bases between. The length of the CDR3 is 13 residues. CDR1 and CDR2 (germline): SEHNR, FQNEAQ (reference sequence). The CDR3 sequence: CASSPTSSYEQYF. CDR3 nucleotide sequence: TGTGCCAGCAGCCCGACTAGTTCCTACGAGCAGTACTTC.

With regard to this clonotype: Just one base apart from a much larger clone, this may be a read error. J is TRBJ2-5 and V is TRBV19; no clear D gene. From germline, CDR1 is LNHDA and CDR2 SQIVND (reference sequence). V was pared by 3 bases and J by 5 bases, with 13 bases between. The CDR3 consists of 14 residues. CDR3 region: CASSINSPWETQYF. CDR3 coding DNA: TGTGCCAGTAGTATTAATTCCCCTTGGGAGACCCAGTACTTC.

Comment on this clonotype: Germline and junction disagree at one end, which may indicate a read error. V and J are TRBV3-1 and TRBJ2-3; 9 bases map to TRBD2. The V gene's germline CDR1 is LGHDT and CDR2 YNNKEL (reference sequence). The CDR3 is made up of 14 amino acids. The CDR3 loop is CASSTGTSRDTQYF. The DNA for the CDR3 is TGTGCCAGCAGCACTGGGACTAGCAGAGATACGCAGTATTTT.

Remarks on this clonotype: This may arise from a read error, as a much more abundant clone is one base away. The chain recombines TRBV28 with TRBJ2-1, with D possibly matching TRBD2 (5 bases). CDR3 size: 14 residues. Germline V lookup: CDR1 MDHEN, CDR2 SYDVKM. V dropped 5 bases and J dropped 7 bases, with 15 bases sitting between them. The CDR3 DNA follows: TGTGCCAGCAGTGCTAGAGGGCCCAGGAATGAGCAGTTCTTC. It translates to CASSARGPRNEQFF.

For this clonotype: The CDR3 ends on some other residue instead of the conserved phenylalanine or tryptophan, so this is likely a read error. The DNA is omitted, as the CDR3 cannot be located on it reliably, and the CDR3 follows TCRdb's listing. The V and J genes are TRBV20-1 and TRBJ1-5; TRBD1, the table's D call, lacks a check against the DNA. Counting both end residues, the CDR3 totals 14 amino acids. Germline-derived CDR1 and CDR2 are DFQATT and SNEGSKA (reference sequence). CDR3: CSARDMGGNQPEHS.

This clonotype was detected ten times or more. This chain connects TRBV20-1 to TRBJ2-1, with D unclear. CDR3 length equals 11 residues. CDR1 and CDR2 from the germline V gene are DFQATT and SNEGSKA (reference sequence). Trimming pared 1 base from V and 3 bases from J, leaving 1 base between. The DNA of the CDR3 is TGCAGTGCTAGAGGCTACAATGAGCAGTTCTTC. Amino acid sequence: CSARGYNEQFF.

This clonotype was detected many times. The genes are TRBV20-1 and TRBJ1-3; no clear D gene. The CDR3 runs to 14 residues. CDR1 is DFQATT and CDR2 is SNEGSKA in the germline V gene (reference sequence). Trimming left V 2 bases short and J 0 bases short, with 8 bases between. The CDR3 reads CSARQESSGNTIYF. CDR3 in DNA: TGCAGTGCTAGACAGGAAAGCTCTGGAAACACCATATATTTT.

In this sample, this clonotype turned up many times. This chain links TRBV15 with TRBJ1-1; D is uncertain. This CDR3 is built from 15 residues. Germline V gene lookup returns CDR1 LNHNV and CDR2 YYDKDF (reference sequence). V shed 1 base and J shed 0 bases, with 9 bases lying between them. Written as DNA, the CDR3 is TGTGCCACCAGCAGAGTAATAGGGATGAACACTGAAGCTTTCTTT. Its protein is CATSRVIGMNTEAFF. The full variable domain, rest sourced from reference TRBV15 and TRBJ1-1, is DAMVIQNPRYQVTQFGKPVTLSCSQTLNHNVMYWYQQKSSQAPKLLFHYYDKDFNNEADTPDNFQSRRPNTSFCFLDIRSPGLGDTAMYLCATSRVIGMNTEAFFGQGTRLTVV.

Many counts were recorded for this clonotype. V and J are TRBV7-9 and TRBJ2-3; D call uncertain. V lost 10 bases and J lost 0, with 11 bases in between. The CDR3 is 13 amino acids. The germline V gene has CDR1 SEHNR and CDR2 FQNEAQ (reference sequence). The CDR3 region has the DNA TGTGCCAATCGACCAGCCAGCACAGATACGCAGTATTTT. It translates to CANRPASTDTQYF.

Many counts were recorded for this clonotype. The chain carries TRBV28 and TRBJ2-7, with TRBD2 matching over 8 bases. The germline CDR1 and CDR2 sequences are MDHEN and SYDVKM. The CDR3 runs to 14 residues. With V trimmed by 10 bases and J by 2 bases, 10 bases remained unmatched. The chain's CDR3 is CATRRGLGAYEQYF. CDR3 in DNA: TGTGCCACCCGTCGGGGACTAGGAGCCTACGAGCAGTACTTC.

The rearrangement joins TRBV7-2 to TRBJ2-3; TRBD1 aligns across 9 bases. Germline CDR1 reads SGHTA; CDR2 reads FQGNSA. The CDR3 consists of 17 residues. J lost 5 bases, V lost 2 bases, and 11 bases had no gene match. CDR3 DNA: TGTGCCAGCAGCTTAAGGACAGGGGCCTCTAGGATAGATACGCAGTATTTT. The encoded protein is CASSLRTGASRIDTQYF.

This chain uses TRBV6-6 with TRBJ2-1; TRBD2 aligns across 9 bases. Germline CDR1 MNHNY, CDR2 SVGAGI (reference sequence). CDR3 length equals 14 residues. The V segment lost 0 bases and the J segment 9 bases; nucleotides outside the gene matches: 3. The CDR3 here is CASSYSSGRVEQFF. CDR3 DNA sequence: TGTGCCAGCAGTTACTCTAGCGGGAGAGTTGAGCAGTTCTTC.

CDR3 loop: CASSIVTRGLSYEQYF. The CDR3 nucleotides are TGTGCCAGTAGTATAGTTACCCGTGGGCTCTCCTACGAGCAGTACTTC. The J gene is TRBJ2-7, the V gene TRBV19; D not certain. Germline V lookup: CDR1 LNHDA, CDR2 SQIVND (reference sequence). The CDR3 consists of 16 residues. V was clipped by 1 base and J by 0 bases, with 13 bases between them.

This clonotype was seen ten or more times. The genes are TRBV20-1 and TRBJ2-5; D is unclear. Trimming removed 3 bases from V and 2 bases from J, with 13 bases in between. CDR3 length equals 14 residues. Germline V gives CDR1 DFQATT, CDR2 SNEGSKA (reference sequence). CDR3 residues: CSASSDRRQETQYF. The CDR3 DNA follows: TGCAGTGCTAGTTCGGACCGAAGGCAAGAGACCCAGTACTTC.

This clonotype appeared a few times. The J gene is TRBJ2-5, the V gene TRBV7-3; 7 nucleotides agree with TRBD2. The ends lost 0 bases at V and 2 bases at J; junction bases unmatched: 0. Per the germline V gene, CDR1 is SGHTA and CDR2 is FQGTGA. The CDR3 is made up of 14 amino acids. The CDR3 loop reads CASSLTGGQETQYF. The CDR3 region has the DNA TGTGCCAGCAGCTTAACCGGGGGGCAAGAGACCCAGTACTTC.

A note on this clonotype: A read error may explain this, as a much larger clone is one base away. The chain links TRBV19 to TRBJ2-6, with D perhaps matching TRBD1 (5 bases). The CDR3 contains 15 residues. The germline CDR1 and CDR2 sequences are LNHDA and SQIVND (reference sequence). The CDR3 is CASSPRGAGANILTF. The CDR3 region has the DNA TGTGCCAGTAGTCCTCGTGGCGCTGGGGCCAACATCCTGACTTTC.

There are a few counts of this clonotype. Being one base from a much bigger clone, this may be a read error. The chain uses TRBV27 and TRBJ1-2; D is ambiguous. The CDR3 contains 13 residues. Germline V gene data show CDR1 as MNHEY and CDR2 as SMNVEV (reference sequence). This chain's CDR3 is CTSSLGSLYGYTF. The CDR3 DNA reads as TGTACCAGCAGTTTAGGTTCCCTGTACGGCTACACCTTC.

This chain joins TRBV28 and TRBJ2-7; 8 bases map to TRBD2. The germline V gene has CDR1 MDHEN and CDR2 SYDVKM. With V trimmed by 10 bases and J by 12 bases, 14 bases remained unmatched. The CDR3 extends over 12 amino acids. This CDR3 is CATCGRKNDRYF. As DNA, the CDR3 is TGTGCCACTTGCGGGAGGAAAAACGATCGGTACTTC.

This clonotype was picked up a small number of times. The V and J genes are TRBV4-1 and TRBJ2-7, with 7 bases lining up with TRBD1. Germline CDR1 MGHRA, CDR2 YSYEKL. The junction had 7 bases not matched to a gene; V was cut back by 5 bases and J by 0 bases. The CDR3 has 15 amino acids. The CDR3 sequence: CASSATGDSSYEQYF. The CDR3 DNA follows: TGCGCCAGCAGCGCCACAGGGGATAGCTCCTACGAGCAGTACTTC.

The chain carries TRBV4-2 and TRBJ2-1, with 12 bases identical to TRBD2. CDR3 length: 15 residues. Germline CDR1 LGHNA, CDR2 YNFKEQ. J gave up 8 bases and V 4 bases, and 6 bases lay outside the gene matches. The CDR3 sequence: CASSLRLAGVHEQFF. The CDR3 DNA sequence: TGTGCCAGCAGCCTTAGACTAGCGGGAGTCCATGAGCAGTTCTTC.

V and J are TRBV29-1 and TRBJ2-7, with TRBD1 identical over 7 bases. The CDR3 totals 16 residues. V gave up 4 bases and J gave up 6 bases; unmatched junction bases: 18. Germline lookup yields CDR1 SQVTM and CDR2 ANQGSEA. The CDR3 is CSVAAIRTGGVGEQYF. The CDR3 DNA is TGCAGCGTTGCCGCTATAAGGACAGGTGGGGTAGGCGAGCAGTACTTC.

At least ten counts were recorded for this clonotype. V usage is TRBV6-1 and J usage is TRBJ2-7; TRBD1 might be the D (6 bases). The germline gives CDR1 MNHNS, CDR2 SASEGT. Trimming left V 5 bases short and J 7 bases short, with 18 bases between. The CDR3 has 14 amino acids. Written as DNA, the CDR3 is TGTGCCAGCAGTCCGGACAGAACCTGGGGGGAGCAGTACTTC. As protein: CASSPDRTWGEQYF.

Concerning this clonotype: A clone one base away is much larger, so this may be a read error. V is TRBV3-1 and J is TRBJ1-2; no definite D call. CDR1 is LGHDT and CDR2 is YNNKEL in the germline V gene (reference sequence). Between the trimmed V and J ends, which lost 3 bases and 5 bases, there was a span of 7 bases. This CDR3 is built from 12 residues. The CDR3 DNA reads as TGTGCCAGCAGCCACGGGGAGTATGGCTACACCTTC. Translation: CASSHGEYGYTF.

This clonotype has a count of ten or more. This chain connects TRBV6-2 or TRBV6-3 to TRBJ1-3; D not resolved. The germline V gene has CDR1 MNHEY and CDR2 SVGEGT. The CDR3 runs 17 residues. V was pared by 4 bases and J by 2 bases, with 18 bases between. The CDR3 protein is CASSSTWHPKPGNTIYF. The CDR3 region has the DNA TGTGCCAGCAGTTCGACGTGGCACCCGAAACCTGGAAACACCATATATTTT.

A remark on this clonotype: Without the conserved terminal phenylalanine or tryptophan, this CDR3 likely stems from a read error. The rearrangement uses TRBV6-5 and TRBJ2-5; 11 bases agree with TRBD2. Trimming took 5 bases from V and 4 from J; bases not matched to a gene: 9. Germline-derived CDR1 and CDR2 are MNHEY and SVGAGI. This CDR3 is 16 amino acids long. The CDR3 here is CASSPTSGGIPETQYL. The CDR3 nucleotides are TGTGCCAGCAGTCCCACTAGCGGGGGTATCCCAGAGACCCAGTACTTA.

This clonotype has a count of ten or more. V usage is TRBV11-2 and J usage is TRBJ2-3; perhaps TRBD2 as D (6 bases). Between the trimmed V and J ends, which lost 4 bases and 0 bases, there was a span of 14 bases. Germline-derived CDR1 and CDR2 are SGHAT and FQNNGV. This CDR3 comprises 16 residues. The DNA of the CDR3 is TGTGCCAGCAGCTCCCCTGGCGGGGCTAGCACAGATACGCAGTATTTT. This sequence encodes CASSSPGGASTDTQYF.

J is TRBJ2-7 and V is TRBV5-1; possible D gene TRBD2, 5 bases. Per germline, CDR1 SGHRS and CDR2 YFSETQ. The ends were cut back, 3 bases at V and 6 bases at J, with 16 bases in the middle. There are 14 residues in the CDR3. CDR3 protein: CASSWGAGAGEQYF. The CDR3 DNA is TGCGCCAGCAGCTGGGGAGCTGGCGCGGGCGAGCAGTACTTC.

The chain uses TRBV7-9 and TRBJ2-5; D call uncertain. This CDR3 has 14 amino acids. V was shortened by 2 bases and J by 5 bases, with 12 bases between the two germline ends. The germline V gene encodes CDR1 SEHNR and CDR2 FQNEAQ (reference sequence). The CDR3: CASSLYGSRETQYF. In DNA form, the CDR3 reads TGTGCCAGCAGCTTATACGGCTCCCGGGAGACCCAGTACTTC.

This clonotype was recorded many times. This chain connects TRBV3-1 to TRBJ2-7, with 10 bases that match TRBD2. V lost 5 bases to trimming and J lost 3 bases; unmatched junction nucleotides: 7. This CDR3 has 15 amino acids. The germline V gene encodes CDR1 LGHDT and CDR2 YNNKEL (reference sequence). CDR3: CASSASVAGGYEQYF. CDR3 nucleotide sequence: TGTGCCAGCAGCGCGAGCGTAGCGGGAGGCTACGAGCAGTACTTC.